This T cell receptor beta chain was profiled in a study of response to subunit inactivated influenza vaccine. Comments on this clonotype: Its antigen is unknown.

Regarding the study as a whole: New T cells are recruited in small numbers by each seasonal influenza vaccination, according to the authors' suggestion.

CDR1 and CDR2 (germline): SQVTM, ANQGSEA. Trimming removed 5 bases at V and 1 base at J, with 8 bases between. There are 12 residues in the CDR3. From the RT-PCR reads, TCRdb called clonotypes with MiXCR, one entry per CDR3 protein. The table has around 760,000 distinct CDR3 sequences, around 14% seen once. The J gene is TRBJ1-1, the V gene TRBV29-1; the D gene is possibly TRBD1 (6 bases). Sequencing used PBMCs from blood, obtained around 15 days before vaccination. The receptor's source is a man aged 45 to 65 who received an inactivated influenza vaccine. CDR3 DNA sequence: TGCAGCGTTCTAGGGGGGAACACTGAAGCTTTCTTT. It yields the protein CSVLGGNTEAFF.